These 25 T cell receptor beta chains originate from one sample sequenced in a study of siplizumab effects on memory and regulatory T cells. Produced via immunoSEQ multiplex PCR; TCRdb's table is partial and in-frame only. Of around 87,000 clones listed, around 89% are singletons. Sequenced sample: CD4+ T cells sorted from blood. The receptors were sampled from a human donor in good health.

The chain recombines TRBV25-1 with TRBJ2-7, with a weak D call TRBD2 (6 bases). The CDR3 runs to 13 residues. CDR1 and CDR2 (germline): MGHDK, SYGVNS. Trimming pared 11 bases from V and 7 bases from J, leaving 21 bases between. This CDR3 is CAAGRETRGEQYF. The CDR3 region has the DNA TGTGCCGCAGGTCGAGAGACTAGAGGGGAGCAGTACTTC.

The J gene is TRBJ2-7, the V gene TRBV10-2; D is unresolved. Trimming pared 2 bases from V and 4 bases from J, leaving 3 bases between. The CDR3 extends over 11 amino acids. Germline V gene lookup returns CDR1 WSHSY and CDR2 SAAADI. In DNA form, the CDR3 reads TGCGCCAGCAGTGAGATGTACGAGCAGTACTTC. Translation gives CASSEMYEQYF.

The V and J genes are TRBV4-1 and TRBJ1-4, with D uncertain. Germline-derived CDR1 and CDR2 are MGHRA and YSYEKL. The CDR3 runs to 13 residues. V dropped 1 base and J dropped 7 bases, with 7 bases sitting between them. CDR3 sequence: CASSQGPLEKLFF. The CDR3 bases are TGCGCCAGCAGCCAAGGACCCCTTGAAAAACTGTTTTTT.

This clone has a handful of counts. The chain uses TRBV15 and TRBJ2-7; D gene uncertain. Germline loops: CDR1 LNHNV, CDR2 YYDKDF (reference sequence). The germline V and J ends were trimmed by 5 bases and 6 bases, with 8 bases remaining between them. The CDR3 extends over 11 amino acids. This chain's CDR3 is CATSLLGEQYF. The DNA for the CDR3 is TGTGCCACCAGCCTATTAGGCGAGCAGTACTTC. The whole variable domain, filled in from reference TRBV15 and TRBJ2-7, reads DAMVIQNPRYQVTQFGKPVTLSCSQTLNHNVMYWYQQKSSQAPKLLFHYYDKDFNNEADTPDNFQSRRPNTSFCFLDIRSPGLGDTAMYLCATSLLGEQYFGPGTRLTVT.

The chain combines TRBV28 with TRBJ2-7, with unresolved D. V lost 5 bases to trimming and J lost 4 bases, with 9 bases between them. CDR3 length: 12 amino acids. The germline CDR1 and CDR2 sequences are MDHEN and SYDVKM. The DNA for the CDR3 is TGTGCCAGCAGTCCCGGCCAATACGAGCAGTACTTC. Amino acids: CASSPGQYEQYF. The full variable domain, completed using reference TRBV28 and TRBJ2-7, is DVKVTQSSRYLVKRTGEKVFLECVQDMDHENMFWYRQDPGLGLRLIYFSYDVKMKEKGDIPEGYSVSREKKERFSLILESASTNQTSMYLCASSPGQYEQYFGPGTRLTVT.

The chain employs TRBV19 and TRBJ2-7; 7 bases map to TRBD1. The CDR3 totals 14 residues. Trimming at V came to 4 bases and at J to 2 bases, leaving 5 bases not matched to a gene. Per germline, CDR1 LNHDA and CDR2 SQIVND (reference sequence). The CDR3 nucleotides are TGTGCCAGTAGTAGAGACAGGGAAGCCTACGAGCAGTACTTC. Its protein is CASSRDREAYEQYF.

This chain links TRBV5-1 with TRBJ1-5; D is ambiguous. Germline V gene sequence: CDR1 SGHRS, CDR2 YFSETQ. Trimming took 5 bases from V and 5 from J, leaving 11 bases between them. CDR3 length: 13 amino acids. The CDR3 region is CASRALVDQPQHF. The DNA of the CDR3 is TGCGCCAGCAGGGCCTTGGTGGATCAGCCCCAGCATTTT. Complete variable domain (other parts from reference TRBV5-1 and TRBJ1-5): KAGVTQTPRYLIKTRGQQVTLSCSPISGHRSVSWYQQTPGQGLQFLFEYFSETQRNKGNFPGRFSGRQFSNSRSEMNVSTLELGDSALYLCASRALVDQPQHFGDGTRLSIL.

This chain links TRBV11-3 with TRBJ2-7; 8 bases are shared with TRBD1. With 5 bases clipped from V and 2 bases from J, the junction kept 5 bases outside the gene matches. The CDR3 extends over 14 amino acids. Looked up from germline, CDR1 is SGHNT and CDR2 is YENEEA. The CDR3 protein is CASSLGQGAYEQYF. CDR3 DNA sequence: TGTGCCAGCAGCCTCGGACAGGGCGCCTACGAGCAGTACTTC.

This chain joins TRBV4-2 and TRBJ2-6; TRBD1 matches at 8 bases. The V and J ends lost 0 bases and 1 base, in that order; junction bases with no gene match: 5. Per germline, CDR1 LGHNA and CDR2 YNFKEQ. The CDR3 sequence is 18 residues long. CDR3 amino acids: CASSQDLTGGSGANVLTF. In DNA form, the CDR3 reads TGTGCCAGCAGCCAAGATCTCACAGGGGGTTCTGGGGCCAACGTCCTGACTTTC.

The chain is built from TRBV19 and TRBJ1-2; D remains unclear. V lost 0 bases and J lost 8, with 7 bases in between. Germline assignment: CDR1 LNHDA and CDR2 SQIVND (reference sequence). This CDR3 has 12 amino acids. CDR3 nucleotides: TGTGCCAGTAGTATAGACCTGGGAGGCTACACCTTC. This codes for CASSIDLGGYTF.

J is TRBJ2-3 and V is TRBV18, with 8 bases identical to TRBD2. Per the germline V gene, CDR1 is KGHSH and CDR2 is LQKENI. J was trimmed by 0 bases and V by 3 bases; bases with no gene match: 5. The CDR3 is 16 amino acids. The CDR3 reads CASSPVAGPSTDTQYF. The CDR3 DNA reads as TGTGCCAGCTCACCGGTAGCGGGGCCTAGCACAGATACGCAGTATTTT.

CDR3 nucleotides: TGTGCCAGCAGCTTAGTAGCGGGAGGTGAGCAGTTCTTC. It is translated as CASSLVAGGEQFF. The J gene is TRBJ2-1, the V gene TRBV7-2; 10 nucleotides agree with TRBD2. Unmatched junction bases numbered 0, after V lost 1 base and J lost 9 bases. Germline V CDR1 and CDR2: SGHTA, FQGNSA. The CDR3 spans 13 residues.

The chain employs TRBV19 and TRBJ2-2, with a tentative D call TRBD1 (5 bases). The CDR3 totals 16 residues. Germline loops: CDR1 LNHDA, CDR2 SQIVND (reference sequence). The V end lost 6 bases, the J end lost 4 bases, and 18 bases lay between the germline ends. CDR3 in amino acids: CASRSVGVRATGELFF. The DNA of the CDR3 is TGTGCCAGTAGGTCCGTAGGGGTTCGGGCCACCGGGGAGCTGTTTTTT.

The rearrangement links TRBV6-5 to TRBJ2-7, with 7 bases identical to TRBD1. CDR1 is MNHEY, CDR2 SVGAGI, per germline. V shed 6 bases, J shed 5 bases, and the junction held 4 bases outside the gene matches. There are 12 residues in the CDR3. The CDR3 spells CASSRQGHEQYF. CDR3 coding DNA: TGTGCCAGCAGCCGACAGGGCCACGAGCAGTACTTC.

CDR3 nucleotides: TGTGCCAGCAGCACCGGACAGGGGCCCAGGGGGGAGCTGTTTTTT. It yields the protein CASSTGQGPRGELFF. The chain employs TRBV7-8 and TRBJ2-2, with 9 bases matching TRBD1. This CDR3 contains 15 residues. Germline V gives CDR1 SGHVS, CDR2 FQNEAQ. The junction had 9 bases not matched to a gene; V was cut back by 5 bases and J by 8 bases.

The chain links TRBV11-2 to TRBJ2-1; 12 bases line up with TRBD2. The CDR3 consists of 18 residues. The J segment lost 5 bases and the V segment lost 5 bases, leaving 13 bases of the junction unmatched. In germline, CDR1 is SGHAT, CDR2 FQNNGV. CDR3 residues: CASSPRTSGKNGNNEQFF. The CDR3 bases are TGTGCCAGCAGCCCTCGGACTAGCGGGAAAAACGGTAACAATGAGCAGTTCTTC. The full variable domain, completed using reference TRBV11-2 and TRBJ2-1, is EAGVAQSPRYKIIEKRQSVAFWCNPISGHATLYWYQQILGQGPKLLIQFQNNGVVDDSQLPKDRFSAERLKGVDSTLKIQPAKLEDSAVYLCASSPRTSGKNGNNEQFFGPGTRLTVL.

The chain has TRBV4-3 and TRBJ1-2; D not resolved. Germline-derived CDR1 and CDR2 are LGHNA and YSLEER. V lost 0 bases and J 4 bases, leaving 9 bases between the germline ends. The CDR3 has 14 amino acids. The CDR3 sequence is CASSQDGQLYGYTF. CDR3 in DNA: TGCGCCAGCAGCCAAGATGGGCAGCTCTATGGCTACACCTTC.

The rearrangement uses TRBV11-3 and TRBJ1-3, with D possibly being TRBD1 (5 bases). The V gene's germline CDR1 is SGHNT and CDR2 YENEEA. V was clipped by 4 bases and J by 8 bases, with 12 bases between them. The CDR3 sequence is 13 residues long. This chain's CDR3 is CASSSPGGDTIYF. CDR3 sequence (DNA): TGTGCCAGCAGCTCCCCCGGGGGAGACACCATATATTTT.

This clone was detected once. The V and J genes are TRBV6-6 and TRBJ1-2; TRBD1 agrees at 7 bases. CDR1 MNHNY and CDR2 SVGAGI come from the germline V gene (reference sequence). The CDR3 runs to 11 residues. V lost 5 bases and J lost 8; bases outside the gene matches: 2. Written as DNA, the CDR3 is TGTGCCAGCAGTACAGGGGTCGGCTACACCTTC. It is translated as CASSTGVGYTF.

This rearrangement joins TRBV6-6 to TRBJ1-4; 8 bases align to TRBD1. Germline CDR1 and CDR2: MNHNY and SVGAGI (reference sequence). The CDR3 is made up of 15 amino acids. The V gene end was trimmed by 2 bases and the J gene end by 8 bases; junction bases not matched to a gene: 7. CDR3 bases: TGTGCCAGCAGTTACGGGGCAGGACAGGGAGAAAAACTGTTTTTT. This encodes CASSYGAGQGEKLFF.

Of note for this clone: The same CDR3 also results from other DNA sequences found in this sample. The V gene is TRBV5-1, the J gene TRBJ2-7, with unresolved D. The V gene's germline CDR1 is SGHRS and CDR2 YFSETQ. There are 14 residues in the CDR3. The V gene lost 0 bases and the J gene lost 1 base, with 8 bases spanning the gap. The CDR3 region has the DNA TGCGCCAGCAGCTTGGCCGGCAGGTCCTACGAGCAGTACTTC. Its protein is CASSLAGRSYEQYF.

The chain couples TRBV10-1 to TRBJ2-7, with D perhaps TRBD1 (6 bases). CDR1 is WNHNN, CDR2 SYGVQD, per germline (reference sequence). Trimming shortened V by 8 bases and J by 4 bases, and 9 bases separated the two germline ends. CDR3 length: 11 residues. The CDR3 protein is CASGGSYEQYF. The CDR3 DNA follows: TGCGCCAGCGGGGGCTCTTACGAGCAGTACTTC.

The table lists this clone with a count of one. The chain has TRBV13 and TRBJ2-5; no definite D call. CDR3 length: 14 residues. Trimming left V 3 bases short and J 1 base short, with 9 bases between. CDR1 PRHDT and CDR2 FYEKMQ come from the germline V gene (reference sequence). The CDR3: CASSFRIVQETQYF. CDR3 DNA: TGTGCCAGCAGCTTTAGGATTGTCCAAGAGACCCAGTACTTC.

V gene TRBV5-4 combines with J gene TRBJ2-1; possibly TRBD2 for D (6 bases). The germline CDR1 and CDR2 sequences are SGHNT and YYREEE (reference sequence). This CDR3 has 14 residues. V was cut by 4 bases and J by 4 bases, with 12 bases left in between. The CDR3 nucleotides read TGTGCCAGCAGCGGGGCGGGGAGATACAATGAGCAGTTCTTC. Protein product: CASSGAGRYNEQFF.

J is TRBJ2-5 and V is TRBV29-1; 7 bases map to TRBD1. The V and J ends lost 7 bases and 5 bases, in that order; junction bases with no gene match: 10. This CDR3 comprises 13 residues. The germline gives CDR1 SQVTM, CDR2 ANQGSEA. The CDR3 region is CSAERGGGETQYF. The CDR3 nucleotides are TGCAGCGCGGAACGAGGGGGCGGGGAGACCCAGTACTTC. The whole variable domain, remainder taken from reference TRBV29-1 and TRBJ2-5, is SAVISQKPSRDICQRGTSLTIQCQVDSQVTMMFWYRQQPGQSLTLIATANQGSEATYESGFVIDKFPISRPNLTFSTLTVSNMSPEDSSIYLCSAERGGGETQYFGPGTRLLVL.